This passage covers 5 T cell receptor beta chains from one sample sequenced in a study of blood T cell repertoires in COVID-19. Sequencing was performed with immunoSEQ multiplex PCR; in TCRdb, only in-frame clones are kept and a portion is missing. The sample lists hundreds of thousands of clones, roughly 90% occurring once. Sample: peripheral blood. Receptors were obtained from a man between 35 and 55 years old with acute or convalescent COVID-19.

This chain links TRBV3-1 (or the pseudogene TRBV3-2) with TRBJ1-2; 9 nucleotides align to TRBD1. V shed 3 bases, J shed 10 bases, and the junction held 9 bases outside the gene matches. This CDR3 spans 14 amino acids. Germline values: CDR1 LGHDT, CDR2 YNNKEL (reference sequence). The DNA for the CDR3 is TGTGCCAGCAGCCACATGGGACAGGGAGGGATCTACACCTTC. This translates into CASSHMGQGGIYTF.

This clone came up once. V gene TRBV5-1 combines with J gene TRBJ2-3; 7 nucleotides align to TRBD2. Germline V CDR1 and CDR2: SGHRS, YFSETQ. After removal of 4 bases from V and 6 bases from J, the junction contained 14 bases not matched to a gene. The CDR3 has 16 amino acids. The chain's CDR3 is CASSLPGAGAYDTQYF. CDR3 sequence (DNA): TGCGCCAGCAGCCTCCCAGGCGCGGGAGCCTACGATACGCAGTATTTT.

This chain uses TRBV7-3 with TRBJ2-3; weak D call: TRBD1 (5 bases). CDR1 is SGHTA, CDR2 FQGTGA, per germline. V was pared by 2 bases and J by 2 bases, with 8 bases between. The CDR3 has 14 amino acids. CDR3: CASSLGANTDTQYF. The CDR3 DNA sequence: TGTGCCAGCAGCTTAGGGGCGAACACAGATACGCAGTATTTT.

The chain uses TRBV19 and TRBJ1-4, with 9 bases lining up with TRBD1. V gave up 3 bases and J gave up 5 bases; unmatched junction bases: 4. CDR3 size: 15 residues. CDR1 is LNHDA, CDR2 SQIVND, per germline (reference sequence). Here the CDR3 DNA reads TGTGCCAGTAGTATCTGGACAGGGGCAAATGAAAAACTGTTTTTT. Amino acid sequence: CASSIWTGANEKLFF.

The chain uses TRBV30 and TRBJ2-2; D possibly corresponds to TRBD2 (6 bases). The CDR3 totals 16 residues. V lost 0 bases and J 7 bases, leaving 18 bases between the germline ends. Germline CDR1 and CDR2: GTSNPN and SVGIG (reference sequence). As DNA, the CDR3 is TGTGCCTGGAGTGTATCCCTTCTAGAGGAGGGCGGGGAGCTGTTTTTT. Amino acid sequence: CAWSVSLLEEGGELFF.